Shown below are 13 T cell receptor beta chains from a single sample sequenced in a study of blood T cell repertoires in COVID-19. TCRdb's copy holds only in-frame clones and misses some; the assay was immunoSEQ multiplex PCR. The sample lists 100,000 to 150,000 clones, around 81% seen once, with around a tenth in the top ten. The specimen sequenced was peripheral blood. The receptor source for this set is a man aged 35-49 years with active or convalescent COVID-19.

The chain uses TRBV7-3 and TRBJ2-5, with D maybe TRBD2 (6 bases). From germline, CDR1 is SGHTA and CDR2 FQGTGA. The CDR3 runs to 16 residues. The germline V and J ends were trimmed by 1 base and 4 bases, with 16 bases remaining between them. CDR3 region: CASSLMGLPGGETQYF. CDR3 nucleotides: TGTGCCAGCAGCTTAATGGGACTCCCTGGGGGAGAGACCCAGTACTTC.

The chain combines TRBV6-6 with TRBJ2-7; 8 bases match TRBD1. The germline V gene has CDR1 MNHNY and CDR2 SVGAGI (reference sequence). The CDR3 covers 15 residues. V shed 6 bases, J shed 0 bases, and the junction held 7 bases outside the gene matches. For the CDR3, the DNA is TGTGCCAGCAGGCGGACGACAGGGGTCTCCTACGAGCAGTACTTC. The encoded protein is CASRRTTGVSYEQYF.

This clone was observed a single time. The V gene is TRBV19, the J gene TRBJ2-7, with D possibly being TRBD1 (6 bases). This CDR3 contains 14 residues. Germline lookup yields CDR1 LNHDA and CDR2 SQIVND (reference sequence). Trimming shortened V by 4 bases and J by 3 bases, and 13 bases separated the two germline ends. The CDR3 DNA reads TGTGCCAGTAGTACCAACAGGGACCACTACGAGCAGTACTTC. Protein: CASSTNRDHYEQYF. Looking up the rest from reference TRBV19 and TRBJ2-7 gives the full variable domain: DGGITQSPKYLFRKEGQNVTLSCEQNLNHDAMYWYRQDPGQGLRLIYYSQIVNDFQKGDIAEGYSVSREKKESFPLTVTSAQKNPTAFYLCASSTNRDHYEQYFGPGTRLTVT.

The chain is built from TRBV6-6 and TRBJ2-2; D may be TRBD2 (6 bases). CDR3 size: 16 residues. Per the germline V gene, CDR1 is MNHNY and CDR2 is SVGAGI (reference sequence). Trimming left V 2 bases short and J 2 bases short, with 12 bases between. This CDR3 is CASSYGAGLNTGELFF. CDR3 DNA: TGTGCCAGCAGTTACGGAGCGGGCCTCAACACCGGGGAGCTGTTTTTT.

This sequence joins TRBV15 and TRBJ2-1, with 10 bases lining up with TRBD2. CDR3 length: 15 residues. From germline, CDR1 is LNHNV and CDR2 YYDKDF (reference sequence). V lost 0 bases, J lost 7 bases, and 3 bases stayed unmatched. For the CDR3, the DNA is TGTGCCACCAGCAGAGAACTAGCGGGGAGTAATGAGCAGTTCTTC. Protein product: CATSRELAGSNEQFF.

The chain has TRBV20-1 and TRBJ2-7; 9 bases agree with TRBD1. The CDR3 is 11 amino acids. With V trimmed by 6 bases and J by 12 bases, 9 bases remained unmatched. Germline V gene data show CDR1 as DFQATT and CDR2 as SNEGSKA (reference sequence). The CDR3 is CSAMGQGLRYF. In DNA, the CDR3 is TGCAGTGCCATGGGACAGGGTTTACGGTACTTC.

This clone was found once. This rearrangement joins TRBV11-2 to TRBJ1-2; possible D gene TRBD1, 5 bases. V was shortened by 5 bases and J by 0 bases, with 10 bases between the two germline ends. The CDR3 is 14 residues long. The germline V gene has CDR1 SGHAT and CDR2 FQNNGV. The chain's CDR3 is CASSVSRANYGYTF. The CDR3 DNA follows: TGTGCCAGCAGCGTCAGCAGGGCTAACTATGGCTACACCTTC. The full variable domain, with the rest looked up from reference TRBV11-2 and TRBJ1-2, is EAGVAQSPRYKIIEKRQSVAFWCNPISGHATLYWYQQILGQGPKLLIQFQNNGVVDDSQLPKDRFSAERLKGVDSTLKIQPAKLEDSAVYLCASSVSRANYGYTFGSGTRLTVV.

By sample fraction, this clone is medium-sized. The gene calls are TRBV5-1 and TRBJ1-2; tentative D call: TRBD1 (5 bases). From germline, CDR1 is SGHRS and CDR2 YFSETQ. The length of the CDR3 is 13 residues. V lost 0 bases to trimming and J lost 3 bases, with 6 bases between them. CDR3 nucleotide sequence: TGCGCCAGCAGCTTGGTAGGGGACTATGGCTACACCTTC. It yields the protein CASSLVGDYGYTF.

The DNA for the CDR3 is TGTGCCAGTAGGAGGGACAGCGTGAACACTGAAGCTTTCTTT. Protein product: CASRRDSVNTEAFF. The V and J genes are TRBV19 and TRBJ1-1, with 7 bases matching TRBD1. CDR1 LNHDA and CDR2 SQIVND come from the germline V gene (reference sequence). The CDR3 loop spans 14 amino acids. The trim removed 6 bases at V and 0 bases at J, leaving 4 bases unmatched. Full variable domain (remainder filled in from reference TRBV19 and TRBJ1-1): DGGITQSPKYLFRKEGQNVTLSCEQNLNHDAMYWYRQDPGQGLRLIYYSQIVNDFQKGDIAEGYSVSREKKESFPLTVTSAQKNPTAFYLCASRRDSVNTEAFFGQGTRLTVV.

The chain has TRBV7-9 and TRBJ1-6, with 8 bases matching TRBD1. The junction had 9 bases not matched to a gene; V was cut back by 2 bases and J by 9 bases. Germline V gene lookup returns CDR1 SEHNR and CDR2 FQNEAQ (reference sequence). CDR3 size: 16 residues. The CDR3 region has the DNA TGTGCCAGCAGCTTATCCCGTCCAGGGGGCGGTTCACCCCTCCACTTT. Residues: CASSLSRPGGGSPLHF.

The chain carries TRBV25-1 and TRBJ2-7; 7 bases are a match to TRBD2. The germline V gene encodes CDR1 MGHDK and CDR2 SYGVNS. The CDR3 has 17 amino acids. Trimming took 3 bases from V and 2 from J; bases not matched to a gene: 13. CDR3 region: CASSDGRVGGGTYEQYF. In DNA, the CDR3 is TGTGCCAGCAGTGACGGCCGTGTGGGGGGGGGAACCTACGAGCAGTACTTC.

The rearrangement joins TRBV14 to TRBJ2-7; maybe TRBD1 (6 bases). V gave up 0 bases and J gave up 1 base, with 13 bases separating them. Germline V lookup: CDR1 SGHDN, CDR2 FVKESK. There are 16 residues in the CDR3. The CDR3 DNA reads as TGTGCCAGCAGCCAAGACCGGGACACAGGATCCTACGAGCAGTACTTC. Its translation is CASSQDRDTGSYEQYF.

CDR3 DNA: TGTGCCAAACAGGGGGCTCAGGGTGGGGAGCTGTTTTTT. Residues: CAKQGAQGGELFF. The rearrangement links TRBV2 to TRBJ2-2, with 9 bases identical to TRBD1. Germline-derived CDR1 and CDR2 are SNHLY and FYNNEI. The CDR3 length is 13 residues. The junction had 8 bases not matched to a gene; V was cut back by 10 bases and J by 8 bases.